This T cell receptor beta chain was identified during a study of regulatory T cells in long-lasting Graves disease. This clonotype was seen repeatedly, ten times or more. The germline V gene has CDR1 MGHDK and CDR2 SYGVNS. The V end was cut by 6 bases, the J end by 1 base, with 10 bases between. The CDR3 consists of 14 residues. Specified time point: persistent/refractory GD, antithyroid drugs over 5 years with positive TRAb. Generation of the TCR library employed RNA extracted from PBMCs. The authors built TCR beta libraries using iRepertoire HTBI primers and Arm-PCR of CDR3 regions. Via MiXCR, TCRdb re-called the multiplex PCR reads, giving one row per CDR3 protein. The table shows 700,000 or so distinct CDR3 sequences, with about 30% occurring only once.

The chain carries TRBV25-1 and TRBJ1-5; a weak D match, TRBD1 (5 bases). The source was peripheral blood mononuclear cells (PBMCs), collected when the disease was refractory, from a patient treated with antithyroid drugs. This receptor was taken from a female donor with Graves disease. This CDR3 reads CASRGGGSNQPQHF. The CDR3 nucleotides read TGTGCCAGCAGGGGGGGGGGGAGCAATCAGCCCCAGCATTTT.